This T cell receptor beta chain was documented in a study of blood T cell repertoires in COVID-19. The wider study: Italy, Spain and the United States were the sources of the convalescent and acute COVID-19 samples. T cells, B-cell-depleted T cells, or PBMCs supplied cDNA or gDNA.

The germline V gene encodes CDR1 LNHDA and CDR2 SQIVND (reference sequence). The V end was cut by 4 bases, the J end by 5 bases, with 14 bases between. The length of the CDR3 is 14 residues. Under the authors' procedure: Cell counts per sample came from amplifying reference gene primers. The data were produced by immunoSEQ multiplex PCR, yet TCRdb's version contains in-frame clones alone and is incomplete. Clone size and V and J calls were adopted from that table, with D and trimming inferred from the DNA. The data show fewer than 300,000 clones, around 87% seen once. This chain joins TRBV19 and TRBJ2-5, with D possibly TRBD2 on 5 matching bases. The receptor was derived from a woman in her fifties or sixties with acute or convalescent COVID-19. Sequencing used peripheral blood. The CDR3 protein is CASSKRRSGETQYF. The CDR3 DNA sequence: TGTGCCAGTAGTAAGCGGCGGTCGGGGGAGACCCAGTACTTC.